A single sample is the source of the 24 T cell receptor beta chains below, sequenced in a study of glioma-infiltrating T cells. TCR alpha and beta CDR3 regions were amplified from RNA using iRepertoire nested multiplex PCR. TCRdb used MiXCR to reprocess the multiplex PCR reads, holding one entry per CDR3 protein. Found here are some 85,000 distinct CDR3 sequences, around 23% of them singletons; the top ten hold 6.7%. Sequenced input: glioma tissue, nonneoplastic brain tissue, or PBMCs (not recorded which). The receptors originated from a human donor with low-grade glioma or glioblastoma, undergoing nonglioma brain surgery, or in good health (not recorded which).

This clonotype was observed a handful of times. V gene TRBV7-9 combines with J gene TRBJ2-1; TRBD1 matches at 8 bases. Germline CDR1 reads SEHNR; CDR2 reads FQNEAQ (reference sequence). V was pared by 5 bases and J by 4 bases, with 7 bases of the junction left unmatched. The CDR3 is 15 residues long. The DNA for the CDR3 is TGTGCCAGCAGCCCAGGGGGCCGAAGATACAATGAGCAGTTCTTC. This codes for CASSPGGRRYNEQFF.

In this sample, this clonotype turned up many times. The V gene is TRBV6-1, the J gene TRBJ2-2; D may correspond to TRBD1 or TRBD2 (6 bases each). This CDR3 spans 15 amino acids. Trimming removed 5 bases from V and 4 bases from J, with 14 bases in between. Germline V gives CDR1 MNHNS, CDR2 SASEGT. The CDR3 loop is CASSWGRGGTGELFF. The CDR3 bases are TGTGCCAGCAGTTGGGGGCGGGGAGGCACCGGGGAGCTGTTTTTT.

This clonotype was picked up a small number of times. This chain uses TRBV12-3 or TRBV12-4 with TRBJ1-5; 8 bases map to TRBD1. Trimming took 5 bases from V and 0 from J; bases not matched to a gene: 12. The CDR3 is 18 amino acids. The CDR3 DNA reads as TGTGCCAGCAGTCCTACCGGGACAGGAGTTAATAGCAATCAGCCCCAGCATTTT. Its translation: CASSPTGTGVNSNQPQHF.

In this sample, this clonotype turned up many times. The CDR3 spells CASSLIPSSEELFF. CDR3 bases: TGTGCCAGCAGTTTAATTCCCTCCTCTGAGGAGCTGTTTTTT. The V gene is TRBV27, the J gene TRBJ2-2; D is ambiguous. The CDR3 is 14 amino acids. Trimming took off 2 bases at V and 10 bases at J, with 14 bases between the two ends. The germline CDR1 and CDR2 sequences are MNHEY and SMNVEV (reference sequence).

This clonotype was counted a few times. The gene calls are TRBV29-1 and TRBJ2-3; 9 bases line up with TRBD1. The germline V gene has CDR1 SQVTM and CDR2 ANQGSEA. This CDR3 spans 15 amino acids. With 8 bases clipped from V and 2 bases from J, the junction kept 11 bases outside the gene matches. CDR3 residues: CSPEGQGHFTDTQYF. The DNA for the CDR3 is TGCAGCCCCGAGGGACAGGGCCATTTCACAGATACGCAGTATTTT.

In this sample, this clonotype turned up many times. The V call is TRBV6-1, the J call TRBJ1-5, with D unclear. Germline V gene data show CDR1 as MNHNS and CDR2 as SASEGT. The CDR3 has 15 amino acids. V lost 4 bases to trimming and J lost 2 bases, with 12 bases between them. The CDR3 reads CASSGGWQGNQPQHF. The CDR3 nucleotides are TGTGCCAGCAGTGGAGGGTGGCAGGGCAATCAGCCCCAGCATTTT.

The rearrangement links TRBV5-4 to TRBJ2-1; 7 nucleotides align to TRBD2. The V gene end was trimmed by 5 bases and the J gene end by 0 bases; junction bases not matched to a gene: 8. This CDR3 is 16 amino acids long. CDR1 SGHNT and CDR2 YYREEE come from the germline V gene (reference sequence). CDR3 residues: CASRAGTQSSYNEQFF. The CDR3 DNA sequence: TGTGCCAGCAGAGCGGGGACGCAGAGCTCCTACAATGAGCAGTTCTTC. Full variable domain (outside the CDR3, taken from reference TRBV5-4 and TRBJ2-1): ETGVTQSPTHLIKTRGQQVTLRCSSQSGHNTVSWYQQALGQGPQFIFQYYREEENGRGNFPPRFSGLQFPNYSSELNVNALELDDSALYLCASRAGTQSSYNEQFFGPGTRLTVL.

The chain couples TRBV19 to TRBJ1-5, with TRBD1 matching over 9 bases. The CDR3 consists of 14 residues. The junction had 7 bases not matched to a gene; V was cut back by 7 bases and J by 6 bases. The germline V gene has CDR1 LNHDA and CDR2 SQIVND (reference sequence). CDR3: CASKGDREGQPQHF. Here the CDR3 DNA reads TGTGCCAGTAAAGGGGACAGGGAGGGTCAGCCCCAGCATTTT.

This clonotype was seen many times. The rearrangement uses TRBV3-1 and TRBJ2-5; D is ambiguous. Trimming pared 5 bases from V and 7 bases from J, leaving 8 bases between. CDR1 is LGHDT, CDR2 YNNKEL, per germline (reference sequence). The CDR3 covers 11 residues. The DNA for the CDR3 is TGTGCCAGCAGCTCGCAGTGGACCCAGTACTTC. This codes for CASSSQWTQYF.

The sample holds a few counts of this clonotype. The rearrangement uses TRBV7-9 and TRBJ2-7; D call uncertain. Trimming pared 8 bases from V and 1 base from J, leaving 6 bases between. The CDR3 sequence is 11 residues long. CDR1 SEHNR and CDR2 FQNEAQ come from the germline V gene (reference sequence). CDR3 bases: TGTGCCAGCGGGGTTTCCTACGAGCAGTACTTC. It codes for CASGVSYEQYF.

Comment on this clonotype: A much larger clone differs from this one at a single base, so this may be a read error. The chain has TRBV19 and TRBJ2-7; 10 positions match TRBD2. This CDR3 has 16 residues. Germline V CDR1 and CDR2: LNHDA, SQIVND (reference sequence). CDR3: CACSPQTSGRSYEQYF. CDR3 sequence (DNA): TGTGCCTGTAGCCCTCAGACTAGCGGGCGCTCCTACGAGCAGTACTTC.

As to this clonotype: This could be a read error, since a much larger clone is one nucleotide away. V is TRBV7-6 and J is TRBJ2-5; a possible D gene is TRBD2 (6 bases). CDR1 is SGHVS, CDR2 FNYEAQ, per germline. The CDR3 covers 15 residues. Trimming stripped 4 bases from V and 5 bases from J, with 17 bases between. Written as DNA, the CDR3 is TGTGCCAGCAGCTCGGTGCCAGGGAGGATTGAGACCCAGTACTTC. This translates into CASSSVPGRIETQYF.

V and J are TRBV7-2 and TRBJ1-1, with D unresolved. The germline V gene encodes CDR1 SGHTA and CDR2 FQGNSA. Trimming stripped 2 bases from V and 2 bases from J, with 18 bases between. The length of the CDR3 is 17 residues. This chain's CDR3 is CASSLRCWREFNTEAFF. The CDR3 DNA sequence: TGTGCCAGCAGCTTAAGGTGTTGGAGGGAGTTTAACACTGAAGCTTTCTTT.

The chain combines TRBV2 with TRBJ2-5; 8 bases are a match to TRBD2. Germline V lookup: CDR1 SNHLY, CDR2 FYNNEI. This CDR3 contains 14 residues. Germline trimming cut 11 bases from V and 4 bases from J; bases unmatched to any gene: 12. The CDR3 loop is CASLESGGPETQYF. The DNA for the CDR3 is TGTGCCTCCTTGGAGAGCGGGGGTCCAGAGACCCAGTACTTC.

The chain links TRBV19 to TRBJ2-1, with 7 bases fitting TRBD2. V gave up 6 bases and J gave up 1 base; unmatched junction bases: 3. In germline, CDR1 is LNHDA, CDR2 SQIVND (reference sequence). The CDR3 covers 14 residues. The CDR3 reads CASRAGLSYNEQFF. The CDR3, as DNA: TGTGCCAGTAGAGCGGGATTGTCCTACAATGAGCAGTTCTTC.

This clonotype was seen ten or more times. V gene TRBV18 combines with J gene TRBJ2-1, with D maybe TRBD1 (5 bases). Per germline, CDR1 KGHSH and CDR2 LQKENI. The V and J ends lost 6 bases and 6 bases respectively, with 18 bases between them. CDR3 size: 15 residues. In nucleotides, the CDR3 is TGTGCCAGCTCGCAAGGAGACAGCATGAGCAATGAGCAGTTCTTC. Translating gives CASSQGDSMSNEQFF. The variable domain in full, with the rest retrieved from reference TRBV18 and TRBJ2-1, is NAGVMQNPRHLVRRRGQEARLRCSPMKGHSHVYWYRQLPEEGLKFMVYLQKENIIDESGMPKERFSAEFPKEGPSILRIQQVVRGDSAAYFCASSQGDSMSNEQFFGPGTRLTVL.

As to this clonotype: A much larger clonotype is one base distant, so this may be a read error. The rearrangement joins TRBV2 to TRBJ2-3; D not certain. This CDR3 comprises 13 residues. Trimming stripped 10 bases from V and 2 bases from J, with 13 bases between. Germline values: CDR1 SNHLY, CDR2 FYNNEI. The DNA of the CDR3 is TGTGCCACCAAGCGCTCTATCACAGATACGCAGTATTTT. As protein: CATKRSITDTQYF.

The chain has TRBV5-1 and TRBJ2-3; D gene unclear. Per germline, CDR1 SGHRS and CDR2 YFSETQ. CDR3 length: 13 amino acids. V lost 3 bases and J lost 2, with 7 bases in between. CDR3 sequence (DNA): TGCGCCAGCAGCTCACTTATCACAGATACGCAGTATTTT. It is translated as CASSSLITDTQYF.

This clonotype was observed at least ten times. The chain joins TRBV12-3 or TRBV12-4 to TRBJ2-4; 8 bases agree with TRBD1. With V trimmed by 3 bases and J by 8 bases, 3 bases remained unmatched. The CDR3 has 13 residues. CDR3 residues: CASSFSRGHIQYF. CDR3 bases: TGTGCCAGCAGTTTTTCCAGGGGGCACATTCAGTACTTC.

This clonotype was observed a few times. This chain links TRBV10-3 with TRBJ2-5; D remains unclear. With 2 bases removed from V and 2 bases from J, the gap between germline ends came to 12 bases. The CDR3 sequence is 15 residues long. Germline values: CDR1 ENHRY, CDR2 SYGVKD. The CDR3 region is CAISEGVRVQETQYF. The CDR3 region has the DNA TGTGCCATCAGTGAGGGGGTTAGGGTACAAGAGACCCAGTACTTC.

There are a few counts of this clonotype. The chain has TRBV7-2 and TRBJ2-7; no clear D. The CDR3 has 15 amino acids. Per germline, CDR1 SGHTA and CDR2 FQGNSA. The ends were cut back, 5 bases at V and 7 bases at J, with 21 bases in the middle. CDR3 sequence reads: CASSPRGYTRQEQYF. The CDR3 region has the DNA TGTGCCAGCAGCCCTCGTGGATACACCCGCCAGGAGCAGTACTTC. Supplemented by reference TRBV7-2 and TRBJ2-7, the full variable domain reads GAGVSQSPSNKVTEKGKDVELRCDPISGHTALYWYRQSLGQGLEFLIYFQGNSAPDKSGLPSDRFSAERTGGSVSTLTIQRTQQEDSAVYLCASSPRGYTRQEQYFGPGTRLTVT.

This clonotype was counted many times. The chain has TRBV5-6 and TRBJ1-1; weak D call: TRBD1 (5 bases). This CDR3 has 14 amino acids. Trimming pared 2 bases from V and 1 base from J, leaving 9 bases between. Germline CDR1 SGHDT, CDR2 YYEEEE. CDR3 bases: TGTGCCAGCAGCTTCCCAGGGCCGAACACTGAAGCTTTCTTT. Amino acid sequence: CASSFPGPNTEAFF.

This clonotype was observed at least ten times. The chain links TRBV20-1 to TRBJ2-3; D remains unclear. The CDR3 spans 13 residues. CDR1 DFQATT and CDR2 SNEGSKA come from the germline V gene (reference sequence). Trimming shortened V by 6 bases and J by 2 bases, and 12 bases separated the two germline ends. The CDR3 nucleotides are TGCAGTGCCCGGACGGCTAACACAGATACGCAGTATTTT. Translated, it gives CSARTANTDTQYF.

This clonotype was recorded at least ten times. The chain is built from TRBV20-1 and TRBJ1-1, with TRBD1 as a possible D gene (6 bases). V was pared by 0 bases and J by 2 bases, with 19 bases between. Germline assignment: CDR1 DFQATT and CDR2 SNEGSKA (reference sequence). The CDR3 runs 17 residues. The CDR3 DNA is TGCAGTGCTAGAGATCGGGTACAGGGAGGGGAAAACACTGAAGCTTTCTTT. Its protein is CSARDRVQGGENTEAFF.